The clone carrying this T cell receptor beta chain was detected only once. What it recognizes is unknown. Germline and junction disagree at one end, which may indicate a read error. These data originate in a study of regulatory T cells in long-lasting Graves disease. General study findings and limits: Persistent disease was associated with favored TRBV28 usage and with favored use of TRBJ1-2 and TRBJ2-5. The number of shared public clonotypes was higher in persistent patients (around 2,700) than new patients (more than 850). Those with persistent Graves' had less TCR diversity than newly diagnosed patients.

With iRepertoire HTBI primers and Arm-PCR of CDR3 regions, TCR beta libraries were built. Original data processing: Looking across samples, the authors found some 67 TRBV and 13 to 15 TRBJ segments. TCRdb reprocessed the multiplex PCR reads via MiXCR and lists one record per CDR3 protein. TCRdb's processing, not the authors' own work, is the source of the V and J calls. The sample has a few hundred thousand distinct CDR3 sequences, roughly a fifth seen once. Per germline, CDR1 SGHNT and CDR2 YYREEE (reference sequence). The CDR3 contains 15 residues. Time point in this sample: newly diagnosed GD, antithyroid drugs for less than 3 months. Extracted RNA from PBMCs served as the source of the TCR library.

The sequence came from a female donor with Graves disease. The sample in question was peripheral blood mononuclear cells (PBMCs), obtained at new diagnosis, from a patient treated with antithyroid drugs. The V and J genes are TRBV5-4 and TRBJ1-4, with D unresolved. Here the CDR3 reads CASSPSLATNEKPFF. CDR3 bases: TGTGCCAGCAGCCCTAGTCTTGCAACTAATGAAAAACCGTTTTTT.